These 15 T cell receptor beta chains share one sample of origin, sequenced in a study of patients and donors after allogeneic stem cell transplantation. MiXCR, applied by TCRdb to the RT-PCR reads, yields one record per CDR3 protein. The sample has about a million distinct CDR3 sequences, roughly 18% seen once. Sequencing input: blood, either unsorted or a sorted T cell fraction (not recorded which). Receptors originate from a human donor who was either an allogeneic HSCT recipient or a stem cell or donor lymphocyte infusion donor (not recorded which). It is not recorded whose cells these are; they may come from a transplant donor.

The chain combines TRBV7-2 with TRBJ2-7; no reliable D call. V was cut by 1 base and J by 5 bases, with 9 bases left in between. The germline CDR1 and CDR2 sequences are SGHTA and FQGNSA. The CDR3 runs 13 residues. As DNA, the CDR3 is TGTGCCAGCAGCTTAGTACACGCTAACGAGCAGTACTTC. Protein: CASSLVHANEQYF.

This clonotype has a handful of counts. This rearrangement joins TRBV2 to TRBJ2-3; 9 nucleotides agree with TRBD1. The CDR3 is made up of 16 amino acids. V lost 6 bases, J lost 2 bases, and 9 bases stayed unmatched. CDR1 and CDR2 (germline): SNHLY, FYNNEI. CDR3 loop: CASSLGTGRNTDTQYF. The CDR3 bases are TGTGCCAGCAGCCTTGGGACAGGGAGGAACACAGATACGCAGTATTTT.

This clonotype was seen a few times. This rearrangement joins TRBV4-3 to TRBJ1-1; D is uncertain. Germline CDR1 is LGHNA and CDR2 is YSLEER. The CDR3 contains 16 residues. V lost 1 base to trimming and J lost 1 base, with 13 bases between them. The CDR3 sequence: CASSQAGVPQNTEAFF. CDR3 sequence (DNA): TGCGCCAGCAGCCAAGCCGGGGTCCCCCAGAACACTGAAGCTTTCTTT.

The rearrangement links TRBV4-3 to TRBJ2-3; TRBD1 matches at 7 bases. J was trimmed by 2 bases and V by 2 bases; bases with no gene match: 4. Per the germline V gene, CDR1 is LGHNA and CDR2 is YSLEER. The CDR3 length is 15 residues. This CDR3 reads CASSQTQGPTDTQYF. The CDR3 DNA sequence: TGCGCCAGCAGCCAAACACAGGGGCCCACAGATACGCAGTATTTT.

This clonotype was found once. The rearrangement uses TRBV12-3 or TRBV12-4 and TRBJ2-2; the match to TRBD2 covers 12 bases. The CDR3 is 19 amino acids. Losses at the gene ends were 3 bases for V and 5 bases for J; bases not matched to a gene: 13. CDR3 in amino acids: CASSFYRGGTSGRTGELFF. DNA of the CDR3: TGTGCCAGCAGTTTCTACAGAGGGGGTACTAGCGGGAGGACCGGGGAGCTGTTTTTT.

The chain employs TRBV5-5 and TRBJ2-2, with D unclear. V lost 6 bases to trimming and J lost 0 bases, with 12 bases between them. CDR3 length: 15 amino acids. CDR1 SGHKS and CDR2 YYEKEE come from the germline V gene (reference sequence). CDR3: CASTPPGSNTGELFF. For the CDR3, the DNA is TGTGCCAGCACCCCGCCTGGGTCGAACACCGGGGAGCTGTTTTTT.

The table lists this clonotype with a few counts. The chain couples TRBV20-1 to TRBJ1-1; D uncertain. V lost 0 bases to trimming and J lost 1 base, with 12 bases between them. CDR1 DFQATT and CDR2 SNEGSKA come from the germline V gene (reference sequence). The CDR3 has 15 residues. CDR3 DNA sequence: TGCAGTGCTAGAGAAGCTAGACTACCGAACACTGAAGCTTTCTTT. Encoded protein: CSAREARLPNTEAFF.

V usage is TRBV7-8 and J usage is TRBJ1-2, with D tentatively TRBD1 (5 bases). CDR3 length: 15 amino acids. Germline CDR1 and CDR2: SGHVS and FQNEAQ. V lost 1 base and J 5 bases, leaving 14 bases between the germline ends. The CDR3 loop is CASSLEGLGGYGYTF. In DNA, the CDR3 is TGTGCCAGCAGCTTAGAAGGTCTCGGGGGTTATGGCTACACCTTC.

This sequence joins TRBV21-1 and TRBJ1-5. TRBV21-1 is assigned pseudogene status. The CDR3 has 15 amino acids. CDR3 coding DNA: TGTGCCAGCAGCAAAGTTGGGGTCAGCAATCAGCCCCAGCATTTT. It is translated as CASSKVGVSNQPQHF.

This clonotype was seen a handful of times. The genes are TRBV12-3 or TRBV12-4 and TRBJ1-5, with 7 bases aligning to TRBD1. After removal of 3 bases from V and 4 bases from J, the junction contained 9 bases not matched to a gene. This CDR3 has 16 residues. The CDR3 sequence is CASSLFGTAPNQPQHF. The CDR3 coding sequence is TGTGCCAGCAGTTTGTTTGGGACAGCCCCGAATCAGCCCCAGCATTTT.

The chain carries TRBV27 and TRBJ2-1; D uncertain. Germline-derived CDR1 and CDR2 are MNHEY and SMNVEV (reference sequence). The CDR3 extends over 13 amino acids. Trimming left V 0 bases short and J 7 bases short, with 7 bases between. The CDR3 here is CASSLSGLNEQFF. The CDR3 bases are TGTGCCAGCAGTTTATCCGGCCTGAATGAGCAGTTCTTC.

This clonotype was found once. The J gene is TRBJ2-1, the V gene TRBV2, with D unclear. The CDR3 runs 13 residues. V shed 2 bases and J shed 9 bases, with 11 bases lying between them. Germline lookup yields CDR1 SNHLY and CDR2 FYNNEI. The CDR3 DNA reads TGTGCCAGCAGTGAAACCTACCTAGGTGAGCAGTTCTTC. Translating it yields CASSETYLGEQFF.

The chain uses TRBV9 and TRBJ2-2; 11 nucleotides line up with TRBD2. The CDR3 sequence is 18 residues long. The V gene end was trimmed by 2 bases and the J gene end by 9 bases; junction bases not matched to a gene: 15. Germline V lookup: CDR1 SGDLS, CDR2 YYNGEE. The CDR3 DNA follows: TGTGCCAGCAGCGTGGTCCCCGGGACTAGCGGAAGCCCCCGGGAGCTGTTTTTT. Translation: CASSVVPGTSGSPRELFF.

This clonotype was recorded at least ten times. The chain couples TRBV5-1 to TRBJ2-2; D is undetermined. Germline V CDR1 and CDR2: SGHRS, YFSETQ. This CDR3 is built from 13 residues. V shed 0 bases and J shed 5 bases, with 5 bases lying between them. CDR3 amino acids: CASSLAMTGELFF. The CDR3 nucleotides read TGCGCCAGCAGCTTGGCCATGACCGGGGAGCTGTTTTTT.

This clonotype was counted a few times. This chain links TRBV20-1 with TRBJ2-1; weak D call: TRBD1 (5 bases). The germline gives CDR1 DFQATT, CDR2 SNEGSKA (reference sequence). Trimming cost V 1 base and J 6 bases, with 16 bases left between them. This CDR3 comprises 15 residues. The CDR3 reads CSARARQLRGNEQFF. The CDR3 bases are TGCAGTGCTAGAGCCCGGCAGCTTAGGGGCAATGAGCAGTTCTTC.